The 28 T cell receptor beta chains below come from one sample, sequenced in a study of regulatory T cells in long-lasting Graves disease. Building the TCR beta libraries relied on iRepertoire HTBI primers, and CDR3 regions underwent Arm-PCR. MiXCR, run by TCRdb on the multiplex PCR reads, gives a single entry per CDR3 protein. The data show around 510,000 distinct CDR3 sequences, less than 25% seen once. Documented time point: persistent/refractory GD, antithyroid drugs over 5 years with positive TRAb. TCR sequences were obtained from RNA taken from PBMCs. Sequencing used peripheral blood mononuclear cells (PBMCs), obtained when the disease was refractory, from a patient treated with antithyroid drugs. The receptors originated from a female donor with Graves disease.

This clonotype was found a few times. The chain recombines TRBV7-3 with TRBJ2-3; unclear D gene. Germline loops: CDR1 SGHTA, CDR2 FQGTGA. V lost 1 base and J 6 bases, leaving 11 bases between the germline ends. The CDR3 runs 14 residues. The CDR3 here is CASSLRSPWDTQYF. The CDR3 bases are TGTGCCAGCAGCTTAAGGTCCCCCTGGGATACGCAGTATTTT.

This clonotype was counted ten times or more. The chain links TRBV28 to TRBJ2-7; D gene ambiguous. Per the germline V gene, CDR1 is MDHEN and CDR2 is SYDVKM. V lost 7 bases to trimming and J lost 4 bases, with 17 bases between them. The CDR3 is 14 amino acids. The CDR3 nucleotides read TGTGCCAGCACCCCGGACGACTCTGGTTACGAGCAGTACTTC. This sequence encodes CASTPDDSGYEQYF.

The chain employs TRBV6-2 or TRBV6-3 and TRBJ2-6, with 8 bases fitting TRBD2. This CDR3 region has 20 residues. The V gene's germline CDR1 is MNHEY and CDR2 SVGEGT. Germline trimming cut 6 bases from V and 2 bases from J; bases unmatched to any gene: 18. CDR3 residues: CASRRLRVAGNEAGANVLTF. The CDR3 region has the DNA TGTGCCAGCAGGAGACTGAGGGTAGCGGGAAATGAGGCTGGGGCCAACGTCCTGACTTTC.

This chain connects TRBV24-1 to TRBJ1-5; tentative D call: TRBD1 (6 bases). Trimming took 1 base from V and 2 from J, leaving 8 bases between them. The length of the CDR3 is 15 residues. The germline CDR1 and CDR2 sequences are KGHDR and SFDVKD. This chain's CDR3 is CATSDFRGGNQPQHF. CDR3 coding DNA: TGTGCCACCAGTGATTTCAGGGGTGGCAATCAGCCCCAGCATTTT.

The chain uses TRBV6-1 and TRBJ1-4; a weak D match, TRBD1 (6 bases). Trimming shortened V by 7 bases and J by 0 bases, and 12 bases separated the two germline ends. Germline CDR1 and CDR2: MNHNS and SASEGT. This CDR3 comprises 15 residues. CDR3 region: CASTHRTATNEKLFF. CDR3 nucleotides: TGTGCCAGCACCCATAGGACAGCAACTAATGAAAAACTGTTTTTT.

The rearrangement links TRBV28 to TRBJ1-1; TRBD1 matches 7 bases. CDR1 and CDR2 (germline): MDHEN, SYDVKM. This CDR3 spans 12 amino acids. The CDR3 DNA follows: TGTGCAGGGGGCCAACGGAACACTGAAGCTTTCTTT. Its translation is CAGGQRNTEAFF.

This clonotype was seen many times. The chain combines TRBV6-1 with TRBJ1-5, with D tentatively TRBD1 (6 bases). Between the trimmed V and J ends, which lost 4 bases and 1 base, there was a span of 11 bases. Germline-derived CDR1 and CDR2 are MNHNS and SASEGT. This CDR3 has 15 amino acids. Here the CDR3 DNA reads TGTGCCAGCAGTGTGGGGGCGTTGAGCAATCAGCCCCAGCATTTT. Translation: CASSVGALSNQPQHF.

This clonotype was detected many times. The chain recombines TRBV5-1 with TRBJ2-7, with TRBD1 matching over 9 bases. Losses at the gene ends were 4 bases for V and 4 bases for J; bases not matched to a gene: 9. The CDR3 has 15 amino acids. Germline lookup yields CDR1 SGHRS and CDR2 YFSETQ. In DNA form, the CDR3 reads TGCGCCAGCAGCCCCTCTGGACAGGGGCAGTACGAGCAGTACTTC. It specifies CASSPSGQGQYEQYF.

The sample holds a few counts of this clonotype. The J gene is TRBJ2-2, the V gene TRBV7-9, with a weak D call TRBD2 (5 bases). Germline values: CDR1 SEHNR, CDR2 FQNEAQ (reference sequence). The CDR3 has 12 amino acids. V was shortened by 4 bases and J by 8 bases, with 8 bases between the two germline ends. In DNA form, the CDR3 reads TGTGCCAGCAGCTCCGAGCGGGGGGAGCTGTTTTTT. Protein: CASSSERGELFF.

This clonotype was counted a few times. The chain employs TRBV7-6 and TRBJ2-7, with D possibly matching TRBD2 (5 bases). The CDR3 length is 15 residues. Per the germline V gene, CDR1 is SGHVS and CDR2 is FNYEAQ. The V end lost 4 bases, the J end lost 7 bases, and 20 bases lay between the germline ends. The CDR3 loop reads CASSSTVGEGSEQYF. The CDR3 DNA sequence: TGTGCCAGCAGCTCAACAGTCGGCGAGGGTTCTGAGCAGTACTTC.

The chain joins TRBV20-1 to TRBJ1-2; the match to TRBD1 covers 8 bases. CDR1 and CDR2 from the germline V gene are DFQATT and SNEGSKA (reference sequence). V gave up 0 bases and J gave up 4 bases; unmatched junction bases: 7. The length of the CDR3 is 15 residues. The CDR3 region is CSARDLRQGLYGYTF. In DNA, the CDR3 is TGCAGTGCTAGAGACCTCAGACAGGGGCTCTATGGCTACACCTTC.

The chain has TRBV27 and TRBJ1-6; D is undetermined. Germline V gives CDR1 MNHEY, CDR2 SMNVEV (reference sequence). The CDR3 consists of 13 residues. Trimming shortened V by 5 bases and J by 10 bases, and 12 bases separated the two germline ends. The CDR3 sequence: CASSPGRESPLHF. The CDR3 nucleotides read TGTGCCAGCAGTCCGGGTAGGGAATCACCCCTCCACTTT.

This clonotype was picked up many times. The chain carries TRBV28 and TRBJ2-5; TRBD2 agrees at 14 bases. CDR1 MDHEN and CDR2 SYDVKM come from the germline V gene. The CDR3 loop spans 17 amino acids. Trimming cost V 3 bases and J 5 bases; bases outside gene matches: 8. The DNA of the CDR3 is TGTGCCAGCAGTTTCACCCCCGGGACTAGCGGGAGTGAGACCCAGTACTTC. This encodes CASSFTPGTSGSETQYF. Looking up the rest from reference TRBV28 and TRBJ2-5 gives the full variable domain: DVKVTQSSRYLVKRTGEKVFLECVQDMDHENMFWYRQDPGLGLRLIYFSYDVKMKEKGDIPEGYSVSREKKERFSLILESASTNQTSMYLCASSFTPGTSGSETQYFGPGTRLLVL.

This clonotype has more than one count but fewer than ten. This chain uses TRBV7-9 with TRBJ2-7; 8 positions agree with TRBD1. The germline gives CDR1 SEHNR, CDR2 FQNEAQ (reference sequence). V lost 4 bases to trimming and J lost 9 bases; unmatched junction nucleotides: 17. There are 16 residues in the CDR3. CDR3 nucleotide sequence: TGTGCCAGCAGCTCTCGCGTGGGACAGGAAGGCCAGGTGCAGTACTTC. Translating it yields CASSSRVGQEGQVQYF.

Note on this clonotype: Given a much more abundant clone one base away, this may be a read error. As the CDR3 is not closed by the conserved phenylalanine or tryptophan, this likely results from a read error. This rearrangement joins TRBV28 to TRBJ1-4, with 8 bases lining up with TRBD1. Trimming removed 5 bases from V and 7 bases from J; junction bases left unmatched: 12. Germline V CDR1 and CDR2: MDHEN, SYDVKM. This CDR3 spans 16 amino acids. The CDR3 bases are TGTGCCAGCAGTCCTAGACAGGGGTCTCTATTTGAAAAACTGTTTTTG. Translated, it gives CASSPRQGSLFEKLFL.

This clonotype was counted ten times or more. J is TRBJ2-2 and V is TRBV28; TRBD1 aligns across 7 bases. This CDR3 contains 16 residues. Germline V CDR1 and CDR2: MDHEN, SYDVKM. V was clipped by 5 bases and J by 1 base; unmatched bases: 7. CDR3 DNA: TGTGCCAGCAGTCCACGACAGGGAATGAACACCGGGGAGCTGTTTTTT. Its translation is CASSPRQGMNTGELFF.

The chain uses TRBV7-2 and TRBJ2-1; 15 positions agree with TRBD2. The V segment lost 5 bases and the J segment 0 bases; nucleotides outside the gene matches: 8. Per the germline V gene, CDR1 is SGHTA and CDR2 is FQGNSA. The CDR3 sequence is 19 residues long. DNA of the CDR3: TGTGCCAGCAGCCTACGTTGGACTAGCGGGAGGGTCTCCTACAATGAGCAGTTCTTC. It is translated as CASSLRWTSGRVSYNEQFF. Combining the CDR3 with reference TRBV7-2 and TRBJ2-1 gives the whole variable domain GAGVSQSPSNKVTEKGKDVELRCDPISGHTALYWYRQSLGQGLEFLIYFQGNSAPDKSGLPSDRFSAERTGGSVSTLTIQRTQQEDSAVYLCASSLRWTSGRVSYNEQFFGPGTRLTVL.

The chain joins TRBV24-1 to TRBJ2-1; 7 nucleotides line up with TRBD1. Germline V gives CDR1 KGHDR, CDR2 SFDVKD. There are 13 residues in the CDR3. Germline trimming cut 8 bases from V and 2 bases from J; bases unmatched to any gene: 2. CDR3 nucleotides: TGTGCCACCACAGGGGGACCCTACAATGAGCAGTTCTTC. This encodes CATTGGPYNEQFF.

The sample holds many counts of this clonotype. V and J are TRBV15 and TRBJ2-5; TRBD1 or TRBD2 may be the D gene (5 bases each). This CDR3 has 15 amino acids. V lost 5 bases to trimming and J lost 4 bases, with 17 bases between them. The germline V gene encodes CDR1 LNHNV and CDR2 YYDKDF (reference sequence). In DNA, the CDR3 is TGTGCCACCAGCCGGGAAGGGGAGCTAGCAGAGACCCAGTACTTC. This translates into CATSREGELAETQYF. Full variable domain (rest looked up from reference TRBV15 and TRBJ2-5): DAMVIQNPRYQVTQFGKPVTLSCSQTLNHNVMYWYQQKSSQAPKLLFHYYDKDFNNEADTPDNFQSRRPNTSFCFLDIRSPGLGDTAMYLCATSREGELAETQYFGPGTRLLVL.

V and J are TRBV15 and TRBJ2-2, with 7 bases fitting TRBD2. This CDR3 comprises 18 residues. V was pared by 0 bases and J by 4 bases, with 11 bases of the junction left unmatched. Per the germline V gene, CDR1 is LNHNV and CDR2 is YYDKDF (reference sequence). The CDR3 loop reads CATSRDLWLADFTGELFF. For the CDR3, the DNA is TGTGCCACCAGCAGAGATCTATGGCTAGCGGACTTCACCGGGGAGCTGTTTTTT.

The V and J genes are TRBV27 and TRBJ2-5; 11 bases map to TRBD2. Germline CDR1 is MNHEY and CDR2 is SMNVEV (reference sequence). V shed 4 bases, J shed 2 bases, and the junction held 9 bases outside the gene matches. CDR3 length equals 17 residues. The CDR3 region is CASSSGPGLAEQETQYF. In nucleotides, the CDR3 is TGTGCCAGCAGTTCGGGACCGGGACTAGCGGAACAAGAGACCCAGTACTTC.

This clonotype turned up a few times. The chain is built from TRBV7-9 and TRBJ1-6; D is unclear. The germline CDR1 and CDR2 sequences are SEHNR and FQNEAQ (reference sequence). This CDR3 is 14 amino acids long. Between the trimmed V and J ends, which lost 8 bases and 1 base, there was a span of 9 bases. The CDR3 protein is CASGEGSYNSPLHF. The CDR3 DNA reads TGTGCCAGCGGGGAAGGGTCCTATAATTCACCCCTCCACTTT. Based on the CDR3 plus reference TRBV7-9 and TRBJ1-6, the full variable domain is DTGVSQNPRHKITKRGQNVTFRCDPISEHNRLYWYRQTLGQGPEFLTYFQNEAQLEKSRLLSDRFSAERPKGSFSTLEIQRTEQGDSAMYLCASGEGSYNSPLHFGNGTRLTVT.

In its sample, this clonotype was seen many times. V is TRBV19 and J is TRBJ1-1; D call uncertain. CDR3 length: 14 residues. Germline V gene lookup returns CDR1 LNHDA and CDR2 SQIVND (reference sequence). V was shortened by 9 bases and J by 6 bases, with 20 bases between the two germline ends. CDR3 protein: CASHPLRAGSEAFF. The CDR3 bases are TGTGCCAGCCATCCCCTACGCGCGGGGTCTGAAGCTTTCTTT. Full variable domain (outside the CDR3, taken from reference TRBV19 and TRBJ1-1): DGGITQSPKYLFRKEGQNVTLSCEQNLNHDAMYWYRQDPGQGLRLIYYSQIVNDFQKGDIAEGYSVSREKKESFPLTVTSAQKNPTAFYLCASHPLRAGSEAFFGQGTRLTVV.

V is TRBV24-1 and J is TRBJ1-1; a possible D gene is TRBD1 (5 bases). V was clipped by 3 bases and J by 10 bases, with 11 bases between them. This CDR3 is built from 12 residues. Per germline, CDR1 KGHDR and CDR2 SFDVKD. The CDR3 region is CATSDNERGAFF. The CDR3 bases are TGTGCCACCAGTGATAACGAGAGGGGAGCTTTCTTT.

This clonotype was detected ten times or more. This chain links TRBV2 with TRBJ1-1; maybe TRBD1 (6 bases). V was cut by 3 bases and J by 1 base, with 9 bases left in between. CDR3 size: 14 residues. Germline CDR1 SNHLY, CDR2 FYNNEI. This chain's CDR3 is CASSDEQGNTEAFF. CDR3 sequence (DNA): TGTGCCAGCAGTGACGAACAGGGGAACACTGAAGCTTTCTTT.

This clonotype was picked up many times. The chain uses TRBV6-1 and TRBJ2-2; D unresolved. This CDR3 has 13 residues. The V end lost 6 bases, the J end lost 5 bases, and 10 bases lay between the germline ends. CDR1 is MNHNS and CDR2 is SASEGT in the germline V gene. CDR3 DNA: TGTGCCAGCAGCACAGCAGGTACCGGGGAGCTGTTTTTT. The encoded protein is CASSTAGTGELFF.

J is TRBJ2-7 and V is TRBV25-1; 10 bases map to TRBD2. The CDR3 extends over 14 amino acids. Germline V gene lookup returns CDR1 MGHDK and CDR2 SYGVNS. V shed 6 bases, J shed 4 bases, and the junction held 6 bases outside the gene matches. The CDR3 nucleotides read TGTGCCAGCAGGGCTAGCGGGGGTGGATACGAGCAGTACTTC. This sequence encodes CASRASGGGYEQYF.

In this sample, this clonotype turned up many times. The chain combines TRBV6-1 with TRBJ1-1; 9 nucleotides line up with TRBD1. The junction had 4 bases not matched to a gene; V was cut back by 7 bases and J by 4 bases. Germline values: CDR1 MNHNS, CDR2 SASEGT. This CDR3 has 13 residues. CDR3 residues: CASTQDRGTEAFF. Here the CDR3 DNA reads TGTGCCAGCACCCAGGACAGGGGCACTGAAGCTTTCTTT.